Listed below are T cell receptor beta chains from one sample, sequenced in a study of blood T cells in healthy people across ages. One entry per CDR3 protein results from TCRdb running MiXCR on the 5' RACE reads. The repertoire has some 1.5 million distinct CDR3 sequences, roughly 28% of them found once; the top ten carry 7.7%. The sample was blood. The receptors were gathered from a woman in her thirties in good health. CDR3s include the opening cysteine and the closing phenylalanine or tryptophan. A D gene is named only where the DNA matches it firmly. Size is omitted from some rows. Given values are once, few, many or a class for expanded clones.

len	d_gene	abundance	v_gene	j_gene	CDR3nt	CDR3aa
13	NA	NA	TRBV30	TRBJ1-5	TGTGCCTGGAGTAGTGGGAGCAATCAGCCCCAGCATTTT	CAWSSGSNQPQHF
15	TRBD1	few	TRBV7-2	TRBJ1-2	TGTGCCAGCAGCGCCCCTGGCGGGACAGAGTATGGCTACACCTTC	CASSAPGGTEYGYTF
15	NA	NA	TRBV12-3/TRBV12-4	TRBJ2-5	TGTGCCAGCAGCCCAGGACGGCGAGATCAAGAGACCCAGTACTTC	CASSPGRRDQETQYF
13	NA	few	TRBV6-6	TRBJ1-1	TGTGCCAGCAGTTACTCGGGAAGTGGTGAAGCTTTCTTT	CASSYSGSGEAFF
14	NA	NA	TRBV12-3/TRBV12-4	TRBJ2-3	TGTGCCAGCAGCGTTTCTAGCGCCACAGATACGCAGTATTTT	CASSVSSATDTQYF
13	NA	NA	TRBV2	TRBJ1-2	TGTGCCAGCGGCAGGGAACACCAGGGGGGCTACACCTTC	CASGREHQGGYTF
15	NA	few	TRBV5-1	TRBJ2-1	TGCGCCAGCAGCCAGGGCGACGGAACCTACAATGAGCAGTTCTTC	CASSQGDGTYNEQFF
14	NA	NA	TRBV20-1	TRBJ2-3	TGCAGTGCTAGGGTCCCGGGACGGGGAGATACGCAGTATTTT	CSARVPGRGDTQYF
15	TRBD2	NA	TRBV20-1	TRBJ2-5	TGCAGTGCTAGGACTAGCGGGGGTGATTCAGAGACCCAGTACTTC	CSARTSGGDSETQYF
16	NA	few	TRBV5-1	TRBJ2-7	TGCGCCAGCAGCTTGGGGGGGACACCGAGCTCCTACGAGCAGTACTTC	CASSLGGTPSSYEQYF